This T cell receptor (beta chain) appears in the sequencing data of a study of OX40 agonist ivuxolimab in advanced cancers. Notes on the research overall: Ivuxolimab, which targeted the costimulatory receptor OX40 (CD134), was an agonistic, fully human IgG2 monoclonal antibody. Intravenous ivuxolimab was administered to patients every 2 weeks at six dose levels: 0.01, 0.1, 0.3, 1.5, 3 and 10 mg/kg. Of the roughly 51 patients in dose escalation, around 19 had hepatocellular carcinoma, some 15 had melanoma, 9 had renal cell carcinoma and 9 had head and neck cancer. A male proportion of 75% to 85% and a mean age of around 60 years, ranging from roughly 20 to 80, were recorded for the dose-escalation cohort. Patients were allowed to have had prior anti-PD-1, anti-PD-L1 or anti-CTLA-4 therapy, and more than 30% of the dose-escalation patients had previously received checkpoint inhibitors. Partial responses were achieved by three dose-escalation patients, of whom one had hepatocellular carcinoma and two had cutaneous melanoma. Peripheral TCRbeta sequencing aimed to test whether ivuxolimab altered TCR sequence diversity and caused clonal T-cell expansion. The monotherapy dose-escalation portion (N of about 57 patients) of the phase I ivuxolimab trial is reported in the paper.

On this clone: Its cognate antigen has yet to be identified. Per-base qualities were not stored, and no clone one base away is much larger.

Here is what the overall study found, with its caveats: Antigen specificity was not determined for the clonally expanded peripheral T cells. After ivuxolimab, more expanded clones were found on average in CD8+ T cells than in CD4+ T cells. At doses of 0.1 to 3.0 mg/kg, clonal expansion of both CD4+ and CD8+ T cells in blood was seen between baseline and week 6. Low levels of normalized T-cell clonal expansion were also seen in some patients who did not respond. Partial responders in the 0.1-3.0 mg/kg groups had among the lowest normalized peripheral clonal expansion, especially among CD8+ T cells.

The trial excluded patients who had a history of autoimmune disease or were on systemic immunosuppression. Peripheral blood for TCR sequencing was collected from all dose cohorts at baseline, on cycle 4 day 1, and on cycle 7 day 1. The samples were taken from a phase I, first-in-human, multicenter, open-label dose-escalation trial of ivuxolimab. Adults with locally advanced or metastatic melanoma, renal cell, hepatocellular, or head and neck squamous cell carcinoma were enrolled in the trial. CD4+ and CD8+ T cells were sorted separately from peripheral blood before TCR sequencing. A distance of 16 bases separates the germline ends of V and J, which lose 5 bases and 3 bases respectively. CDR1 SGHVS and CDR2 FNYEAQ were looked up in the germline V gene. From cysteine to phenylalanine, the CDR3 is 15 amino acids long. Here the CDR3 DNA is all that survives: 45 bases in frame from base 1. To sequence the TCRbeta CDR3 region, genomic DNA was isolated from the sorted cells. TCRbeta CDR3 regions were sequenced using the immunoSEQ Assay. TCRdb re-hosts the immuneACCESS table, in-frame sequences only. Its copies lack some clones; in the studies checked, an unresolved V gene accounts for under half of them, and the cause for the rest is not known. In this sample the table shows some 64,000 clones, under 90% of which occur a single time. Together, the top ten hold 0.52% of the sample.

This TCR derives from an adult with an advanced solid tumor such as melanoma, head and neck, liver or kidney cancer. The chain joins TRBV7-6 to TRBJ1-1; the D gene lacks a confident call. Sequences were derived from CD4+ or CD8+ T cells sorted from blood, sampled in a trial of the OX40 agonist ivuxolimab. The CDR3 region reads CASSPTSRKYTEAFF. Here is the DNA: TGTGCCAGCAGCCCCACAAGTCGGAAGTACACTGAAGCTTTCTTT.